The 3 T cell receptor beta chains presented below share a single source sample, sequenced in a study of CD8 T cells in ankylosing spondylitis. TCRdb analysed the 5' RACE reads with MiXCR anew, one entry per CDR3 protein. The repertoire holds under 35,000 distinct CDR3 sequences, with 7.2% as singletons. Sequencing was done on a sample of blood, either unsorted or a sorted T cell fraction (not recorded which). The origin of the receptors is a male donor with ankylosing spondylitis or in good health (not recorded which).

This clonotype was seen many times. The gene calls are TRBV5-1 and TRBJ1-1, with 7 bases fitting TRBD1. The CDR3 contains 15 residues. V trimming: 0 bases; J trimming: 0 bases; junction bases outside the gene matches: 2. Germline lookup yields CDR1 SGHRS and CDR2 YFSETQ. CDR3 sequence: CASSLGRGMNTEAFF. CDR3 DNA: TGCGCCAGCAGCTTGGGCAGGGGGATGAACACTGAAGCTTTCTTT.

This clonotype was observed at least ten times. The chain recombines TRBV10-3 with TRBJ2-4; TRBD1 matches at 9 bases. The CDR3 contains 16 residues. Germline V gene data show CDR1 as ENHRY and CDR2 as SYGVKD. V shed 3 bases and J 0 bases; nucleotides not matched to a gene: 3. DNA for the CDR3: TGTGCCATCAGTGATGGGGGACAGGGAGCCAAAAACATTCAGTACTTC. This codes for CAISDGGQGAKNIQYF.

The V and J genes are TRBV7-6 and TRBJ2-7, with D maybe TRBD1 (5 bases). Germline V CDR1 and CDR2: SGHVS, FNYEAQ. The CDR3 totals 15 residues. Trimming pared 5 bases from V and 1 base from J, leaving 15 bases between. CDR3 bases: TGTGCCAGCAGCCCCGACAGTGGTGAATCCTACGAGCAGTACTTC. Its protein product is CASSPDSGESYEQYF.